This record concerns one T cell receptor beta chain sequence. Its antigen is not identified. Time point denoted: pretreatment peripheral blood. This entry is derived from a study of PD-L1 blockade in urothelial cancer. Study in general: Treatment start was followed by blood analysis at 3 weeks (second dose) and again at 6 weeks.

Between the trimmed V and J ends, which lost 4 bases and 6 bases, there was a span of 15 bases. This CDR3 has 15 amino acids. Germline CDR1 SGHTA, CDR2 FQGTGA. Findings and caveats of the study: Expansion of tumor-associated blood clones at 3 weeks was greater in durable-benefit patients.

Repertoires were generated with immunoSEQ multiplex PCR, while TCRdb's copy carries only in-frame clones and drops some. Of 100,000 to 150,000 clones listed, around 84% were seen once; the top ten hold 2.5% to 4%. The chain combines TRBV7-3 with TRBJ2-2; the D gene is possibly TRBD2 (6 bases). Sequencing used PBMCs, obtained around atezolizumab (anti-PD-L1) treatment. The origin of this receptor is a man in his forties or fifties with urothelial cancer. CDR3 sequence (DNA): TGTGCCAGCAGCTCCACCCCGGGAGTATCCGGGGAGCTGTTTTTT. Its translation is CASSSTPGVSGELFF.